This TCR beta chain was captured by sequencing in a study of technical replicates of blood from several donors. CDR3 size: 15 residues. V was pared by 2 bases and J by 4 bases, with 3 bases of the junction left unmatched. Germline V gene data show CDR1 as KGHSH and CDR2 as LQKENI. Some clones are missing from TCRdb's copy, which holds only in-frame ones; the method was immunoSEQ multiplex PCR. This sample has about 64,000 clones; about 86% occur once, and the top ten carry about 4.9%. The receptor was isolated from a human donor in good health. Some clones in this sample may be carry-over from other donors' samples. V and J are TRBV18 and TRBJ2-2, with TRBD1 identical over 8 bases. What was sequenced was PBMCs. As DNA, the CDR3 is TGTGCCAGCTCACCAAGCACAGGGGGCACCGGGGAGCTGTTTTTT. This codes for CASSPSTGGTGELFF.